The next 13 T cell receptor beta chains were all read from a single sample in a study of blood T cells in healthy people across ages. The second PCR ran about 6 to 12 cycles with a sample-barcoded 5' primer and J-beta primers. MiXCR was run by TCRdb on the 5' RACE reads, yielding one entry per CDR3 protein. Of 700,000 or so distinct CDR3 sequences listed, 20% to 25% are singletons. The sequencing input was blood. These receptors all stem from a man in his sixties or seventies in good health.

V gene TRBV12-3 or TRBV12-4 combines with J gene TRBJ1-1; perhaps TRBD1 as D (6 bases). Between the trimmed V and J ends, which lost 7 bases and 6 bases, there was a span of 18 bases. The CDR3 has 14 residues. In DNA, the CDR3 is TGTGCCAGCACCTTAACAGGGCTTTTCGCTGAAGCTTTCTTT. This sequence encodes CASTLTGLFAEAFF.

The V gene is TRBV20-1, the J gene TRBJ2-7; D might be TRBD1 (5 bases). The CDR3 consists of 15 residues. The germline V gene encodes CDR1 DFQATT and CDR2 SNEGSKA (reference sequence). The V and J ends lost 6 bases and 4 bases respectively, with 22 bases between them. Written as DNA, the CDR3 is TGCAGTGCAACTCCGGCGGCAGGGTGGGTGTACGAGCAGTACTTC. This sequence encodes CSATPAAGWVYEQYF.

This chain connects TRBV3-1 to TRBJ2-5; tentatively, D is TRBD2 (6 bases). There are 12 residues in the CDR3. Trimming left V 9 bases short and J 7 bases short, with 15 bases between. Per germline, CDR1 LGHDT and CDR2 YNNKEL (reference sequence). The DNA for the CDR3 is TGTGCCAGTCAAGGAGGGGTGGGGACCCAGTACTTC. Residues: CASQGGVGTQYF.

This clonotype was recorded a few times. The chain recombines TRBV10-3 with TRBJ2-7; perhaps TRBD2 as D (7 bases). The CDR3 extends over 14 amino acids. V was clipped by 6 bases and J by 0 bases, with 12 bases between them. Germline values: CDR1 ENHRY, CDR2 SYGVKD. CDR3 region: CAISGGLPSYEQYF. The CDR3 region has the DNA TGTGCCATCAGCGGGGGGCTTCCCTCCTACGAGCAGTACTTC.

This clonotype was seen more than once but under ten times. The rearrangement links TRBV12-3 or TRBV12-4 to TRBJ2-7; D unresolved. The V and J ends lost 1 base and 0 bases respectively, with 13 bases between them. This CDR3 comprises 16 residues. This chain's CDR3 is CASSLVIQTNSYEQYF. In DNA form, the CDR3 reads TGTGCCAGCAGTTTAGTGATACAGACGAACTCCTACGAGCAGTACTTC.

The V call is TRBV18, the J call TRBJ2-3; 8 bases are a match to TRBD1. CDR3 length: 15 amino acids. V dropped 2 bases and J dropped 4; count of bases not matched to a gene: 5. The germline V gene encodes CDR1 KGHSH and CDR2 LQKENI. DNA of the CDR3: TGTGCCAGCTCACCAGCGACAGGGGTTGCAGATACGCAGTATTTT. As protein: CASSPATGVADTQYF.

The sample holds a few counts of this clonotype. The chain employs TRBV4-1 and TRBJ2-7; possibly TRBD1 for D (9 bases). This CDR3 spans 15 amino acids. With 4 bases removed from V and 5 bases from J, the gap between germline ends came to 18 bases. Germline V lookup: CDR1 MGHRA, CDR2 YSYEKL. The CDR3, as DNA: TGCGCCAGCAGCCTCGACAGGGGGACTAGGGACGAGCAGTACTTC. Protein: CASSLDRGTRDEQYF.

This clonotype turned up a few times. The V call is TRBV11-2, the J call TRBJ2-3, with 10 nucleotides matching TRBD2. After removal of 5 bases from V and 5 bases from J, the junction contained 13 bases not matched to a gene. This CDR3 has 17 amino acids. Germline CDR1 is SGHAT and CDR2 is FQNNGV. As DNA, the CDR3 is TGTGCCAGCAGCCTTGGGGGGAGCGGGAGGGCAAGAGATACGCAGTATTTT. Translation: CASSLGGSGRARDTQYF.

The chain has TRBV6-5 and TRBJ1-1, with TRBD1 identical over 7 bases. This CDR3 comprises 15 residues. Germline assignment: CDR1 MNHEY and CDR2 SVGAGI. The trim removed 6 bases at V and 3 bases at J, leaving 10 bases unmatched. The CDR3 loop is CASSPRQGWDTEAFF. As DNA, the CDR3 is TGTGCCAGCAGCCCCCGACAGGGTTGGGACACTGAAGCTTTCTTT.

This clonotype was detected only a few times. The rearrangement joins TRBV12-3 or TRBV12-4 to TRBJ2-2, with D possibly TRBD1 on 6 matching bases. V lost 5 bases to trimming and J lost 10 bases, with 17 bases between them. The CDR3 is 14 amino acids. CDR3 coding DNA: TGTGCCAGCAGTCCAGGACAGACCTGGGAGGAGCTGTTTTTT. Its translation is CASSPGQTWEELFF.

J is TRBJ2-3 and V is TRBV5-1; D is undetermined. This CDR3 region has 14 residues. From germline, CDR1 is SGHRS and CDR2 YFSETQ. V was shortened by 4 bases and J by 4 bases, with 13 bases between the two germline ends. The DNA of the CDR3 is TGCGCCAGCAGCACCTCGAATGGGGCAGATACGCAGTATTTT. Residues: CASSTSNGADTQYF.

The gene calls are TRBV20-1 and TRBJ2-3, with 7 bases lining up with TRBD2. The V gene's germline CDR1 is DFQATT and CDR2 SNEGSKA (reference sequence). The CDR3 sequence is 14 residues long. J gave up 4 bases and V 3 bases, and 7 bases lay outside the gene matches. CDR3 protein: CSARGGIASDTQYF. The CDR3, as DNA: TGCAGTGCTAGGGGGGGGATTGCCTCAGATACGCAGTATTTT.

The chain carries TRBV20-1 and TRBJ2-1; D gene unclear. The CDR3 consists of 14 residues. Germline V lookup: CDR1 DFQATT, CDR2 SNEGSKA (reference sequence). V was pared by 3 bases and J by 8 bases, with 17 bases between. CDR3 in DNA: TGCAGTGCTAGCCCCTCGGAGATCGGGTATGAGCAGTTCTTC. The encoded protein is CSASPSEIGYEQFF.